This T cell receptor (beta chain) comes out of a study of CD8 T cells in ankylosing spondylitis (TCRdb year 2017). About the study as a whole: To find TCR variants linked to disease, the study profiled T cell receptor beta repertoires in ankylosing spondylitis patients and healthy donors. Peripheral blood was sampled, and synovial fluid was also collected from ankylosing spondylitis patients. The whole study cohort included over 85 healthy donors and 25 ankylosing spondylitis patients. General study outcomes and caveats: The disease-linked clones were reported as significantly enriched in matched synovial fluid samples from ankylosing spondylitis patients. Some motif variants were previously reported in synovial fluid and blood of reactive arthritis patients, suggesting common disease-initiation mechanisms. A TCR beta motif made up of eight or nine highly homologous amino acid variants appeared to be characteristic of blood from ankylosing spondylitis patients. The disease-linked clones had a CD8+ phenotype and were found at relatively low frequencies in peripheral blood.

The sequencer listed for this sample is Illumina HiSeq 2500. Quantitative 5'-RACE with molecular barcodes was the method used to prepare the TCR beta libraries. The authors' pipeline ran thus. A new computational method, built on a probabilistic model of VDJ rearrangement, was used to identify disease-linked TCR variants. The raw public data were reprocessed by TCRdb itself: fastp quality trimming at Q25, MiXCR clonotype calling, in-frame beta chains only. Rows are combined by CDR3 protein, so each entry shows the most common genes and DNA. In this record, the V and J calls reflect TCRdb's handling and not the investigators' own analysis. Counted in this sample were 400,000 or so distinct CDR3 sequences; roughly 26% of them appeared once. The ten biggest clones cover about 1% of the sample. Unmatched junction bases come to 6, with V trimmed by 0 bases and J by 5 bases. The germline V gene (reference sequence) supplies CDR1 DFQATT and CDR2 SNEGSKA. Its CDR3 holds 15 amino acids, cysteine through phenylalanine. Only CDR3 DNA remains: 45 bases, in frame from the first base.

In its sample, this clonotype was seen a few times. The specificity of this receptor is unknown. Per-nucleotide qualities are absent, and no much larger clonotype sits a single base away. This clonotype was obtained from a male donor with ankylosing spondylitis. Here the chain combines TRBV20-1 and TRBJ2-5; TRBD2 aligns with 10 central bases. The sample was blood, either unsorted or a sorted T cell fraction (not recorded which). The DNA sequence is given as TGCAGTGCTAGAGATCTCTCTAGCGGGAGTGAGACCCAGTACTTC. The translation is CSARDLSSGSETQYF.